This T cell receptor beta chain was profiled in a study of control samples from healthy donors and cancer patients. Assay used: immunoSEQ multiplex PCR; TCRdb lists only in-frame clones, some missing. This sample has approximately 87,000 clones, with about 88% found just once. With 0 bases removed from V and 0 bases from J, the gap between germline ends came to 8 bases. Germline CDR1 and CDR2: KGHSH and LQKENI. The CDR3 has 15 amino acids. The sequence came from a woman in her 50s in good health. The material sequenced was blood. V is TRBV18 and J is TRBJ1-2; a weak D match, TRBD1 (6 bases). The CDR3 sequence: CASSPPGASNYGYTF. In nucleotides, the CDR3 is TGTGCCAGCTCACCACCGGGGGCGTCTAACTATGGCTACACCTTC.